This T cell receptor beta chain was observed in a study of blood T cell repertoires in COVID-19. The wider study: T cells, B-cell-depleted T cells, or PBMCs provided the cDNA or gDNA that served as material.

Measured with immunoSEQ multiplex PCR; TCRdb has only the in-frame clones, and not every one. The sample includes approximately 160,000 clones, roughly 80% of them seen just once. Sample: peripheral blood. This clonotype was sampled from a woman at least 80 years old with acute or convalescent COVID-19.

The CDR3 bases are TGTGCCTGGAGTGTGAACCTAAACTATGGCTACACCTTC. It encodes CAWSVNLNYGYTF. The V and J genes are TRBV30 and TRBJ1-2; D uncertain. The germline gives CDR1 GTSNPN, CDR2 SVGIG (reference sequence). CDR3 length: 13 amino acids. The V end was cut by 0 bases, the J end by 2 bases, with 7 bases between.